Each of the 20 T cell receptor beta chains below was sequenced from the same sample in a study of T cell responses to AZD1222 COVID-19 vaccine. Using immunoSEQ multiplex PCR, the repertoire was profiled, and TCRdb retains in-frame clones only, with some absent. This sample has roughly 120,000 clones, with approximately 89% found just once. The sequencing used peripheral blood, collected on day 0 of AZD1222 vaccination. The receptors here all came from an adult in good health.

V is TRBV11-2 and J is TRBJ1-2, with no clear D. The CDR3 sequence is 15 residues long. Per the germline V gene, CDR1 is SGHAT and CDR2 is FQNNGV. Trimming pared 7 bases from V and 2 bases from J, leaving 17 bases between. CDR3 in DNA: TGTGCCAGCACCCTCCGATCCATAGAGAACTATGGCTACACCTTC. The encoded protein is CASTLRSIENYGYTF.

In the case of this clone: Other nucleotide sequences from this sample produce the same CDR3. CDR3 amino acids: CASSYSQGNYGYTF. DNA of the CDR3: TGTGCCAGCAGTTATTCACAGGGGAACTATGGCTACACCTTC. This chain links TRBV6-5 with TRBJ1-2; 7 nucleotides align to TRBD1. The J segment lost 2 bases and the V segment lost 3 bases, leaving 3 bases of the junction unmatched. This CDR3 contains 14 residues. In germline, CDR1 is MNHEY, CDR2 SVGAGI.

The gene calls are TRBV10-3 and TRBJ1-2; unclear D gene. V shed 8 bases and J shed 1 base, with 5 bases lying between them. The length of the CDR3 is 11 residues. Germline lookup yields CDR1 ENHRY and CDR2 SYGVKD. The CDR3 DNA sequence: TGTGCCATCGGGGATAACTATGGCTACACCTTC. Its protein is CAIGDNYGYTF.

This clone was seen only once. This chain uses TRBV5-5 with TRBJ1-1, with D maybe TRBD1 (5 bases). This CDR3 is 13 amino acids long. Looked up from germline, CDR1 is SGHKS and CDR2 is YYEKEE (reference sequence). V dropped 6 bases and J dropped 3 bases, with 12 bases sitting between them. The CDR3 sequence is CASNWGTYTEAFF. The CDR3 region has the DNA TGTGCCAGCAATTGGGGCACCTACACTGAAGCTTTCTTT.

The chain couples TRBV18 to TRBJ2-7; 9 bases fit TRBD2. The CDR3 loop spans 15 amino acids. V lost 0 bases to trimming and J lost 2 bases; unmatched junction nucleotides: 2. CDR1 and CDR2 (germline): KGHSH, LQKENI. CDR3 residues: CASSPPAGGPYEQYF. In DNA form, the CDR3 reads TGTGCCAGCTCACCACCGGCGGGGGGGCCCTACGAGCAGTACTTC.

The chain couples TRBV10-3 to TRBJ2-7; a weak D match, TRBD1 (6 bases). V shed 5 bases and J shed 2 bases, with 13 bases lying between them. Germline V lookup: CDR1 ENHRY, CDR2 SYGVKD. CDR3 length: 14 amino acids. CDR3 nucleotides: TGTGCCATCAGTAACCGGGACACACCCTACGAGCAGTACTTC. Translated: CAISNRDTPYEQYF.

The chain couples TRBV7-8 to TRBJ2-3; the D is unclear. The CDR3 consists of 12 residues. V dropped 5 bases and J dropped 3 bases, with 6 bases sitting between them. The germline gives CDR1 SGHVS, CDR2 FQNEAQ. This CDR3 reads CASSLKTDTQYF. CDR3 DNA sequence: TGTGCCAGCAGCCTCAAGACAGATACGCAGTATTTT. The entire variable domain, with the rest obtained from reference TRBV7-8 and TRBJ2-3, is as follows: GAGVSQSPRYKVAKRGQDVALRCDPISGHVSLFWYQQALGQGPEFLTYFQNEAQLDKSGLPSDRFFAERPEGSVSTLKIQRTQQEDSAVYLCASSLKTDTQYFGPGTRLTVL.

The chain combines TRBV21-1 with TRBJ2-7; the table's D call of TRBD1 was not tested on the DNA. TRBV21-1 constitutes a pseudogene. This CDR3 is built from 15 residues. The CDR3 DNA follows: TGTGCCAGCAGCAGTGGACAGGGGAAGGCCTACGAGCAGTACTTC. This sequence encodes CASSSGQGKAYEQYF.

A note on this clone: One end of the junction fails to match germline, which may point to a read error. This CDR3 reads CASGLVDTQYF. The CDR3 nucleotides read TGTGCCAGCGGTTTGGTAGATACGCAGTATTTT. The V gene is TRBV28, the J gene TRBJ2-3; unclear D gene. The CDR3 length is 11 residues. The germline CDR1 and CDR2 sequences are MDHEN and SYDVKM.

The rearrangement links TRBV4-3 to TRBJ1-4, with unresolved D. This CDR3 region has 15 residues. In germline, CDR1 is LGHNA, CDR2 YSLEER. V was cut by 1 base and J by 7 bases, with 13 bases left in between. The CDR3 reads CASSQVGTAGEKLFF. CDR3 sequence (DNA): TGCGCCAGCAGCCAAGTGGGAACAGCAGGTGAAAAACTGTTTTTT.

The chain has TRBV25-1 and TRBJ1-6, with a tentative D call TRBD1 (5 bases). The CDR3 spans 15 residues. Germline V gene sequence: CDR1 MGHDK, CDR2 SYGVNS. Trimming pared 2 bases from V and 5 bases from J, leaving 10 bases between. CDR3 amino acids: CASSEQGVNNSPLHF. CDR3 DNA sequence: TGTGCCAGCAGTGAACAGGGTGTTAATAATTCACCCCTCCACTTT.

The chain uses TRBV6-5 and TRBJ2-7, with unresolved D. The germline V gene encodes CDR1 MNHEY and CDR2 SVGAGI. The ends were cut back, 5 bases at V and 0 bases at J, with 8 bases in the middle. The length of the CDR3 is 13 residues. The CDR3 DNA reads TGTGCCAGCAGTCCCACCTACTCCTACGAGCAGTACTTC. Its translation: CASSPTYSYEQYF.

This clone has just one count. This chain joins TRBV7-9 and TRBJ1-2, with D hard to call. Looked up from germline, CDR1 is SEHNR and CDR2 is FQNEAQ (reference sequence). CDR3 size: 12 residues. Trimming left V 7 bases short and J 3 bases short, with 9 bases between. The CDR3 sequence is CASTESDYGYTF. The CDR3 DNA reads as TGTGCCAGCACCGAGTCCGACTATGGCTACACCTTC.

CDR3 in amino acids: CASSEGLAMDEQYF. DNA for the CDR3: TGTGCCAGCAGTGAAGGACTAGCTATGGACGAGCAGTACTTC. This chain uses TRBV6-1 with TRBJ2-7; 7 bases map to TRBD2. After removal of 1 base from V and 5 bases from J, the junction contained 5 bases not matched to a gene. This CDR3 is built from 14 residues. CDR1 is MNHNS and CDR2 is SASEGT in the germline V gene.

The V call is TRBV7-8, the J call TRBJ1-2; 8 bases agree with TRBD1. Germline CDR1 SGHVS, CDR2 FQNEAQ. V lost 3 bases to trimming and J lost 7 bases; unmatched junction nucleotides: 7. This CDR3 contains 14 residues. CDR3 sequence: CASSFTQGAGGYTF. DNA for the CDR3: TGTGCCAGCAGCTTCACCCAGGGGGCCGGTGGCTACACCTTC.

The V gene is TRBV7-6, the J gene TRBJ1-3, with D perhaps TRBD1 (5 bases). The CDR3 totals 15 residues. Germline V gives CDR1 SGHVS, CDR2 FNYEAQ. Between the trimmed V and J ends, which lost 5 bases and 0 bases, there was a span of 11 bases. The chain's CDR3 is CASSQGGISGNTIYF. The CDR3 DNA follows: TGTGCCAGCAGCCAGGGAGGGATCTCTGGAAACACCATATATTTT.

This rearrangement joins TRBV9 to TRBJ2-7, with D perhaps given as TRBD1 or TRBD2 (5 bases each). Germline V CDR1 and CDR2: SGDLS, YYNGEE. V lost 0 bases and J lost 3, with 10 bases in between. The CDR3 sequence is 14 residues long. The CDR3 DNA follows: TGTGCCAGCAGCGTAGGGGACGGGGTCTACGAGCAGTACTTC. It encodes CASSVGDGVYEQYF.

The V call is TRBV7-3, the J call TRBJ2-2, with D possibly matching TRBD2 (6 bases). V lost 5 bases and J 5 bases, leaving 12 bases between the germline ends. Germline V gene lookup returns CDR1 SGHTA and CDR2 FQGTGA. There are 14 residues in the CDR3. The CDR3 bases are TGTGCCAGCAGCACCCTGGGGGGAACCGGGGAGCTGTTTTTT. Translation gives CASSTLGGTGELFF.

This clone has a single count. The V call is TRBV5-5, the J call TRBJ1-6; perhaps TRBD1 as D (6 bases). The CDR3 loop spans 13 amino acids. The germline V gene has CDR1 SGHKS and CDR2 YYEKEE (reference sequence). Trimming removed 2 bases at V and 8 bases at J, with 8 bases between. The CDR3 spells CASSFEGDSPLHF. The CDR3 region has the DNA TGTGCCAGCAGCTTTGAGGGGGATTCACCCCTCCACTTT.

The chain links TRBV27 to TRBJ2-1; D is perhaps TRBD2 (7 bases). V was trimmed by 1 base and J by 8 bases, leaving 18 bases between them. The CDR3 spans 16 residues. Germline CDR1 MNHEY, CDR2 SMNVEV (reference sequence). The CDR3 sequence is CASSLYGGGRGDEQFF. The CDR3 region has the DNA TGTGCCAGCAGTTTATATGGCGGGGGCCGAGGGGATGAGCAGTTCTTC.